This T cell receptor (beta chain) was recorded in a study of blood T cell repertoires in COVID-19. Looking at the study overall: Spain, Italy and the United States supplied samples that represented acute and convalescent COVID-19. Sample material is recorded as cDNA or gDNA derived from T cells, B-cell-depleted T cells, or PBMCs.

Source study methods: From reference gene primer amplification, estimates of nucleated cell counts were derived. The protocol was immunoSEQ multiplex PCR, while the TCRdb copy is restricted to in-frame clones and leaves out a portion. V, J and clone size are those of that table, while D and trimming were read from the DNA. The repertoire holds around 310,000 clones, with more than 75% as singletons. Germline V gene lookup returns CDR1 SGHTA and CDR2 FQGNSA. V shed 5 bases and J shed 4 bases, with 14 bases lying between them. This CDR3 is built from 14 residues. The sample taken for sequencing was peripheral blood. The V call is TRBV7-2, the J call TRBJ1-2, with TRBD1 as a possible D gene (6 bases). This sequence originates from a woman aged 50 to 60 with active or convalescent COVID-19. CDR3 in amino acids: CASSQGTGPYGYTF. As DNA, the CDR3 is TGTGCCAGCAGCCAGGGCACAGGGCCCTATGGCTACACCTTC.